The entry that follows covers one TCR beta chain sequence. Its antigen is unidentified. The data derive from a study of T-cell memory formation after mild COVID-19. Study-wide results and caveats: Whereas later expanders leaned CD4+, clones contracting day 15 to 85 showed a balanced CD4/CD8 makeup. The study found contracting CD4+ clones mainly in CM and EM and contracting CD8+ clones in EMRA.

TCRdb redid the calling of the 5' RACE reads with MiXCR, one entry per CDR3 protein. The sample records about 290,000 distinct CDR3 sequences, roughly 18% being singletons. Germline V gives CDR1 SQVTM, CDR2 ANQGSEA. The CDR3 has 12 amino acids. V was trimmed by 4 bases and J by 4 bases, leaving 8 bases between them. J is TRBJ1-5 and V is TRBV29-1; D unresolved. Source material: PBMCs or a T cell subset sorted from them (not recorded which). This sequence originates from a young man who had mild COVID-19 (a few samples of this study predate the infection). Cell type and time point are not known. CDR3: CSVGAGNQPQHF. Written as DNA, the CDR3 is TGCAGCGTTGGGGCGGGAAATCAGCCCCAGCATTTT.